The 25 T cell receptor beta chains below all came from one sample that was sequenced in a study of T cell responses to AZD1222 COVID-19 vaccine. Repertoires were generated with immunoSEQ multiplex PCR, while TCRdb's copy carries only in-frame clones and drops some. The profile shows roughly 80,000 clones, approximately 90% of them singletons. The sample here was peripheral blood, taken on day 0 of MenACWY control vaccination. The receptors here all came from an adult in good health.

This chain uses TRBV19 with TRBJ1-2; TRBD1 matches 8 bases. Per the germline V gene, CDR1 is LNHDA and CDR2 is SQIVND (reference sequence). The CDR3 runs 13 residues. Trimming took 5 bases from V and 8 from J; bases not matched to a gene: 7. The CDR3 nucleotides are TGTGCCAGTAGTCCAGACAGGGGTCGGGGCTACACCTTC. Translated: CASSPDRGRGYTF. Together with reference TRBV19 and TRBJ1-2, the CDR3 gives the full variable domain: DGGITQSPKYLFRKEGQNVTLSCEQNLNHDAMYWYRQDPGQGLRLIYYSQIVNDFQKGDIAEGYSVSREKKESFPLTVTSAQKNPTAFYLCASSPDRGRGYTFGSGTRLTVV.

This clone was seen more than once but under ten times. The gene calls are TRBV7-8 and TRBJ1-5; D may be TRBD1 (5 bases). The CDR3 has 14 residues. V dropped 5 bases and J dropped 4 bases, with 12 bases sitting between them. Germline CDR1 SGHVS, CDR2 FQNEAQ. CDR3: CASSTFGGNQPQHF. In DNA form, the CDR3 reads TGTGCCAGCAGCACTTTTGGGGGAAATCAGCCCCAGCATTTT.

On this clone itself: Other nucleotide sequences in the sample specify the same CDR3. The chain recombines TRBV6-5 with TRBJ1-2; possibly TRBD1 for D (5 bases). This CDR3 region has 13 residues. Deletions cut 7 bases from V and 6 bases from J, with 15 bases between. Germline V CDR1 and CDR2: MNHEY, SVGAGI. CDR3 nucleotide sequence: TGTGCCAGCACGGGGCGGGGGATGAATGGCTACACCTTC. Translated: CASTGRGMNGYTF.

V gene TRBV4-2 combines with J gene TRBJ1-2, with TRBD1 matching 11 bases. With V trimmed by 2 bases and J by 8 bases, 10 bases remained unmatched. Germline lookup yields CDR1 LGHNA and CDR2 YNFKEQ. The CDR3 sequence is 16 residues long. The CDR3 is CASSQPGQGAWGGYTF. The CDR3 coding sequence is TGTGCCAGCAGCCAACCAGGACAGGGGGCATGGGGCGGCTACACCTTC.

V usage is TRBV4-2 and J usage is TRBJ2-7, with D perhaps TRBD1 (6 bases). This CDR3 contains 18 residues. V lost 0 bases to trimming and J lost 2 bases, with 20 bases between them. CDR1 LGHNA and CDR2 YNFKEQ come from the germline V gene. In nucleotides, the CDR3 is TGTGCCAGCAGCCAAGATCCCCACAGGGCCCAATCTACCTACGAGCAGTACTTC. Its protein product is CASSQDPHRAQSTYEQYF.

This chain joins TRBV10-3 and TRBJ1-1; 8 bases line up with TRBD1. This CDR3 has 17 amino acids. J lost 10 bases, V lost 0 bases, and 16 bases had no gene match. CDR1 is ENHRY and CDR2 is SYGVKD in the germline V gene. CDR3 amino acids: CAISESSPQQGGYGAFF. CDR3 nucleotides: TGTGCCATCAGTGAGTCTAGCCCTCAACAGGGGGGTTACGGAGCTTTCTTT.

This clone was observed a handful of times. The chain has TRBV3-1 (or the pseudogene TRBV3-2) and TRBJ2-1; the D call may be TRBD1 or TRBD2 (6 bases each). CDR3 length: 14 amino acids. V was pared by 1 base and J by 12 bases, with 16 bases between. CDR1 and CDR2 from the germline V gene are LGHDT and YNNKEL (reference sequence). The CDR3 sequence: CASSQGGAETRQFF. Here the CDR3 DNA reads TGTGCCAGCAGCCAAGGGGGGGCCGAGACGAGGCAGTTCTTC.

CDR3 protein: CASSVGPGTEAFF. CDR3 DNA: TGTGCCAGCAGCGTAGGGCCCGGCACTGAAGCTTTCTTT. The gene calls are TRBV9 and TRBJ1-1; D not resolved. Germline V CDR1 and CDR2: SGDLS, YYNGEE. The CDR3 spans 13 residues. The V and J ends lost 0 bases and 4 bases respectively, with 7 bases between them.

The chain is built from TRBV3-1 (or the pseudogene TRBV3-2) and TRBJ1-1, with D maybe TRBD1 (6 bases). From germline, CDR1 is LGHDT and CDR2 YNNKEL (reference sequence). V dropped 1 base and J dropped 11 bases, with 14 bases sitting between them. The CDR3 consists of 13 residues. CDR3 in amino acids: CASSQGGGGEAFF. CDR3 nucleotide sequence: TGTGCCAGCAGCCAAGGGGGGGGCGGAGAGGCTTTCTTT.

V gene TRBV4-1 combines with J gene TRBJ2-7, with D tentatively TRBD2 (5 bases). This CDR3 has 14 residues. In germline, CDR1 is MGHRA, CDR2 YSYEKL. The ends were cut back, 0 bases at V and 3 bases at J, with 9 bases in the middle. In DNA form, the CDR3 reads TGCGCCAGCAGCCAAGAAATGGAGGACTACGAGCAGTACTTC. The encoded protein is CASSQEMEDYEQYF.

The genes are TRBV6-5 and TRBJ1-2, with unresolved D. Germline V gene data show CDR1 as MNHEY and CDR2 as SVGAGI. Between the trimmed V and J ends, which lost 5 bases and 6 bases, there was a span of 19 bases. There are 15 residues in the CDR3. The chain's CDR3 is CASSPRLWDHHGYTF. In DNA form, the CDR3 reads TGTGCCAGCAGTCCGCGGTTGTGGGATCATCATGGCTACACCTTC.

The CDR3 DNA follows: TGTGCCATCATGGACAGGTTTAATGAAAAACTGTTTTTT. As protein: CAIMDRFNEKLFF. The V gene is TRBV25-1, the J gene TRBJ1-4, with 7 bases that match TRBD1. The CDR3 totals 13 residues. With V trimmed by 10 bases and J by 4 bases, 6 bases remained unmatched. Germline CDR1 reads MGHDK; CDR2 reads SYGVNS. Looking up the rest from reference TRBV25-1 and TRBJ1-4 gives the full variable domain: EADIYQTPRYLVIGTGKKITLECSQTMGHDKMYWYQQDPGMELHLIHYSYGVNSTEKGDLSSESTVSRIRTEHFPLTLESARPSHTSQYLCAIMDRFNEKLFFGSGTQLSVL.

CDR3 sequence: CASSIDRNTEAFF. The DNA of the CDR3 is TGTGCCAGTAGTATAGATCGTAACACTGAAGCTTTCTTT. The chain couples TRBV19 to TRBJ1-1; D remains unclear. Germline-derived CDR1 and CDR2 are LNHDA and SQIVND (reference sequence). V lost 0 bases and J 2 bases, leaving 4 bases between the germline ends. This CDR3 contains 13 residues.

This clone was seen a single time. The chain recombines TRBV5-1 with TRBJ2-7; a weak D match, TRBD1 (6 bases). Trimming removed 0 bases from V and 4 bases from J, with 17 bases in between. The CDR3 sequence is 16 residues long. Per the germline V gene, CDR1 is SGHRS and CDR2 is YFSETQ. CDR3 in amino acids: CASSLVGDTSAYEQYF. CDR3 DNA sequence: TGCGCCAGCAGCTTGGTGGGGGACACATCCGCGTACGAGCAGTACTTC.

The CDR3 DNA follows: TGTGCCAGCAGCTTAGGTGTAGGGGGGACCGGGGAGCTGTTTTTT. Its protein product is CASSLGVGGTGELFF. The chain joins TRBV7-2 to TRBJ2-2; the D call may be TRBD1 or TRBD2 (6 bases each). Between the trimmed V and J ends, which lost 1 base and 5 bases, there was a span of 11 bases. The CDR3 has 15 residues. Germline lookup yields CDR1 SGHTA and CDR2 FQGNSA.

In this sample, this clone turned up a few times. The chain has TRBV6-5 and TRBJ1-1, with unresolved D. The CDR3 length is 12 residues. Deletions cut 7 bases from V and 1 base from J, with 7 bases between. Germline CDR1 and CDR2: MNHEY and SVGAGI. Written as DNA, the CDR3 is TGTGCCAGCATATACGGGAACACTGAAGCTTTCTTT. The encoded protein is CASIYGNTEAFF.

V is TRBV5-1 and J is TRBJ2-3, with a possible D match to TRBD2 (6 bases). V lost 5 bases to trimming and J lost 10 bases, with 17 bases between them. This CDR3 is built from 13 residues. Germline loops: CDR1 SGHRS, CDR2 YFSETQ. CDR3 coding DNA: TGCGCCAGCAGTCAGGACTACTCTACGGCGCAGTATTTT. It translates to CASSQDYSTAQYF.

V and J are TRBV6-2 or TRBV6-3 and TRBJ1-1; D unresolved. V gave up 5 bases and J gave up 10 bases, with 11 bases separating them. The CDR3 length is 11 residues. Germline V gene sequence: CDR1 MNHEY, CDR2 SVGEGT. The CDR3 region has the DNA TGTGCCAGCAGTGGACCTCCACCAGCTTTCTTT. This codes for CASSGPPPAFF.

The V call is TRBV3-1 (or the pseudogene TRBV3-2), the J call TRBJ1-1; 7 positions match TRBD1. Per the germline V gene, CDR1 is LGHDT and CDR2 is YNNKEL (reference sequence). The CDR3 has 15 residues. V trimming: 4 bases; J trimming: 0 bases; junction bases outside the gene matches: 5. Written as DNA, the CDR3 is TGTGCCAGCAGCCGGTGGGGACAGATGAACACTGAAGCTTTCTTT. The encoded protein is CASSRWGQMNTEAFF.

The chain has TRBV7-2 and TRBJ1-5; D not certain. Deletions cut 5 bases from V and 12 bases from J, with 20 bases between. The CDR3 length is 14 residues. The germline V gene has CDR1 SGHTA and CDR2 FQGNSA. CDR3: CASSESLRSGFQHF. Written as DNA, the CDR3 is TGTGCCAGCAGCGAGAGCCTTAGGAGCGGGTTCCAGCATTTT.

This clone has only one observation. The chain employs TRBV3-1 (or the pseudogene TRBV3-2) and TRBJ1-1; maybe TRBD1 (6 bases). The length of the CDR3 is 17 residues. Looked up from germline, CDR1 is LGHDT and CDR2 is YNNKEL (reference sequence). V lost 3 bases and J 0 bases, leaving 17 bases between the germline ends. The CDR3 DNA follows: TGTGCCAGCAGCCAGGGGGCTACGGGGTTGATGAACACTGAAGCTTTCTTT. Translated: CASSQGATGLMNTEAFF.

This clone was seen a single time. The V call is TRBV5-5, the J call TRBJ1-2; TRBD1 aligns across 8 bases. The CDR3 contains 19 residues. With V trimmed by 3 bases and J by 8 bases, 24 bases remained unmatched. Germline values: CDR1 SGHKS, CDR2 YYEKEE (reference sequence). CDR3: CASSSTYITGQALFVGYTF. CDR3 DNA: TGTGCCAGCAGCTCAACCTACATAACGGGACAGGCTTTATTCGTCGGCTACACCTTC.

The chain employs TRBV3-1 (or the pseudogene TRBV3-2) and TRBJ2-2; 10 bases are shared with TRBD2. This CDR3 spans 21 amino acids. Germline V gene sequence: CDR1 LGHDT, CDR2 YNNKEL (reference sequence). The junction had 19 bases not matched to a gene; V was cut back by 0 bases and J by 6 bases. For the CDR3, the DNA is TGTGCCAGCAGCCAAGATCCTTTCACTAGCGGGATAGGAGCAAGTGCCGGGGAGCTGTTTTTT. Protein: CASSQDPFTSGIGASAGELFF.

In this sample, this clone turned up a few times. J is TRBJ1-1 and V is TRBV11-2; perhaps TRBD1 as D (6 bases). V was pared by 3 bases and J by 5 bases, with 13 bases between. Per the germline V gene, CDR1 is SGHAT and CDR2 is FQNNGV. This CDR3 is 14 amino acids long. The CDR3 here is CASSFTGLGTEAFF. CDR3 nucleotides: TGTGCCAGCAGCTTTACAGGGCTGGGAACTGAAGCTTTCTTT.

In DNA, the CDR3 is TGTGCCAGCAGTGGGGAGTTGAACACTGAAGCTTTCTTT. Residues: CASSGELNTEAFF. V is TRBV6-4 and J is TRBJ1-1, with no clear D. This CDR3 has 13 residues. V lost 4 bases to trimming and J lost 0 bases, with 6 bases between them. The germline gives CDR1 MRHNA, CDR2 SNTAGT.